This entry features one T cell receptor beta chain sequence. Its antigen is as yet unknown. This sample was included in a study of T cells in Graves' hyperthyroidism and ophthalmopathy. Study-level results: In simple terms, a model built on 13 V-J features told ophthalmopathy apart from stable hyperthyroidism. Ophthalmopathy, which appeared later, was predicted by the model a median around 6 months before onset. Blood shared most expanded thyroid clonotypes above 0.001.

RNA transcripts served as the template for amplifying TCR beta CDR3 regions. A set of HTBI primers served as the primers for a first-round RT-PCR of the TCR CDR3. TCRdb processed the multiplex PCR reads anew with MiXCR; each CDR3 protein has one entry. The sample includes 550,000 to 700,000 distinct CDR3 sequences, under 60% of them seen just once. Germline V gene sequence: CDR1 SGHRS, CDR2 YFSETQ. The trim removed 0 bases at V and 7 bases at J, leaving 6 bases unmatched. The CDR3 has 14 residues. The V call is TRBV5-1, the J call TRBJ2-7; 8 bases align to TRBD1. This receptor was taken from an adult woman with Graves' disease, either hyperthyroidism or ophthalmopathy (not recorded which). The sequencing input was peripheral blood or thyroid tissue (not recorded which). CDR3 in DNA: TGCGCCAGCAGCTTGGCCAGGGGGCTTGGGGAGCAGTACTTC. This codes for CASSLARGLGEQYF.